These 11 T cell receptor beta chains came from one sample sequenced in a study of monozygotic twins with inflammatory bowel disease. TCRdb reanalyzed the 5' RACE reads, giving one entry per CDR3 protein sequence and no DNA. Recorded here are 150,000 to 200,000 distinct CDR3 sequences; the top ten clones represent approximately 7.4%. The sequencing sample was made of blood. These receptors came from a human donor with ulcerative colitis or Crohn's disease, or a healthy co-twin of an affected twin (not recorded which).

The chain uses TRBV3-1 and TRBJ2-7; absent DNA, TCRdb's TRBD2 call cannot be checked. The CDR3 consists of 13 residues. Germline-derived CDR1 and CDR2 are LGHDT and YNNKEL (reference sequence). CDR3 loop: CASSLAGEYEQYF.

CDR3 sequence: CSVEGVEGTDTQYF. The chain is built from TRBV29-1 and TRBJ2-3. The CDR3 covers 14 residues. CDR1 is SQVTM, CDR2 ANQGSEA, per germline.

This rearrangement joins TRBV11-3 to TRBJ2-1. CDR1 is SGHNT, CDR2 YENEEA, per germline. The CDR3 runs 12 residues. CDR3 amino acids: CASSLDRNEQFF.

The chain is built from TRBV10-3 and TRBJ2-5. The CDR3 is made up of 12 amino acids. Germline assignment: CDR1 ENHRY and CDR2 SYGVKD. The CDR3 region is CAISDFKETQYF.

This CDR3 is CASSLAAVKETQYF. The chain employs TRBV5-4 and TRBJ2-5. The CDR3 spans 14 residues. The germline V gene encodes CDR1 SGHNT and CDR2 YYREEE (reference sequence).

The chain employs TRBV27 and TRBJ2-7; with no DNA, the TCRdb D assignment of TRBD2 cannot be verified. This CDR3 comprises 15 residues. Germline CDR1 is MNHEY and CDR2 is SMNVEV (reference sequence). This chain's CDR3 is CASSPVAGARYEQYF.

The chain uses TRBV3-1 and TRBJ2-3; the TCRdb call, TRBD2, lacks DNA for checking. CDR3 size: 15 residues. Germline V gives CDR1 LGHDT, CDR2 YNNKEL (reference sequence). CDR3 sequence: CASRLTLGAGDTQYF.

This chain joins TRBV7-6 and TRBJ2-7; there is no DNA to check the TCRdb D call of TRBD1. The CDR3 has 15 residues. Germline CDR1 and CDR2: SGHVS and FNYEAQ. The CDR3 sequence is CASSLAADRPGEQYF.

The chain uses TRBV30 and TRBJ1-2. CDR1 is GTSNPN, CDR2 SVGIG, per germline (reference sequence). The CDR3 has 11 residues. The CDR3 region is CACRRSYGYTF.

The rearrangement joins TRBV10-3 to TRBJ2-3; the TRBD2 assignment by TCRdb is unverifiable without DNA. This CDR3 spans 16 amino acids. Germline CDR1 ENHRY, CDR2 SYGVKD. The CDR3 spells CAISAAGGPGTDTQYF.

The chain uses TRBV29-1 and TRBJ2-1. The CDR3 totals 13 residues. The germline CDR1 and CDR2 sequences are SQVTM and ANQGSEA. The CDR3 reads CSVEDGDGNEQFF.